This T cell receptor beta chain was obtained from a study of T cell changes during pregnancy in multiple sclerosis. Germline V gene sequence: CDR1 MNHEY, CDR2 SMNVEV (reference sequence). The CDR3 spans 14 residues. Trimming left V 6 bases short and J 2 bases short, with 13 bases between. The data were produced by immunoSEQ multiplex PCR, yet TCRdb's version contains in-frame clones alone and is incomplete. Of 20,000 to 25,000 clones listed, approximately 87% are singletons. This TCR was recovered from a female donor with multiple sclerosis, enrolled in a pregnancy study. This material consisted of CD8+ T cells from peripheral blood mononuclear cells, taken before pregnancy. The V call is TRBV27, the J call TRBJ1-1; D is perhaps TRBD1 (6 bases). The CDR3 region has the DNA TGTGCCAGCAGCATACAGGGCGGCAACACTGAAGCTTTCTTT. This translates into CASSIQGGNTEAFF.